This T cell receptor beta chain was recovered during a study of T cell changes during pregnancy in multiple sclerosis (dated by TCRdb to the late 2010s). For the wider study: The study examined how the T cell repertoire changed over the course of pregnancy in women with multiple sclerosis.

This clone was counted once. Its antigen target is currently unknown. Within one base of it there is no much larger clone, and no base qualities were kept. The library came from the immunoSEQ multiplex PCR assay. As stored in TCRdb, this immuneACCESS dataset retains in-frame rearrangements with V and J assigned. A fraction of the clones does not appear; measured against another copy, unresolved V genes explain less than half of the discrepancy, and the remainder lacks a known reason. The table for this sample lists 99,000 or so clones; under 95% of them were counted only once. Of the sample, 0.99% is held by the ten largest clones. The CDR3 goes from the cysteine to the phenylalanine over 12 residues. Just CDR3 DNA is preserved here, 36 bases in frame from base 1. The germline V gene yields SQVTM for CDR1 and ANQGSEA for CDR2. V is pared back by 4 bases and J by 4 bases, with 10 bases lying between the germline termini.

The sample consisted of peripheral blood, taken after pregnancy. This clonotype was sampled from a female donor with multiple sclerosis, enrolled in a pregnancy study. The chain joins TRBV29-1 to TRBJ2-5; there is no confident call for the D gene. The nucleotide sequence is TGCAGCGTTGGGTCAAACACAGAGACCCAGTACTTC. This gives the protein CSVGSNTETQYF.